A selection of T cell receptor beta chains follows, all from one sample in a study of T cells in Graves' hyperthyroidism and ophthalmopathy. TCRdb re-analysed the multiplex PCR reads in MiXCR, keeping a single row per CDR3 protein. The sample has 500,000 to 550,000 distinct CDR3 sequences; 20% are singletons. Sequenced: blood. The receptors stem from a man aged 35 to 55 with Graves' ophthalmopathy. CDR3s include the opening cysteine and the closing phenylalanine or tryptophan. D genes are given only for firm matches. Clone size appears in some rows only: once, few, many, or a class for an expanded clone.

V	J	D	size	CDR3	DNA
TRBV11-2	TRBJ1-6	NA	few	CASSSYRSSYNSPLHF	TGTGCCAGCAGCTCATACAGGAGCTCCTATAATTCACCCCTCCACTTT
TRBV28	TRBJ2-7	NA	many	CASSTAFLSYEQYF	TGTGCCAGCAGTACAGCTTTTCTCTCCTACGAGCAGTACTTC
TRBV18	TRBJ1-4	NA	many	CASSPLSKPAEKLFF	TGTGCCAGCTCACCACTATCCAAGCCAGCAGAAAAACTGTTTTTT
TRBV7-2	TRBJ2-3	NA	NA	CASSLVGGYTQYF	TGTGCCAGCAGCTTAGTGGGAGGTTATACGCAGTATTTT
TRBV19	TRBJ2-2	NA	NA	CASTTPGTNTGELFF	TGTGCCAGTACCACACCGGGAACCAACACCGGGGAGCTGTTTTTT
TRBV9	TRBJ2-7	NA	NA	CASSVTAYTGPYEQYF	TGTGCCAGCAGCGTAACAGCGTACACAGGTCCCTACGAGCAGTACTTC
TRBV28	TRBJ1-2	NA	NA	CASLNPGSYGYTF	TGTGCCAGCCTCAATCCAGGTTCCTATGGCTACACCTTC
TRBV7-2	TRBJ2-1	NA	few	CASSPTSGREQFF	TGTGCCAGCAGCCCCACCTCCGGGCGTGAGCAGTTCTTC
TRBV10-3	TRBJ2-7	TRBD1	many	CAISGTGDYEQYF	TGTGCCATCAGCGGGACAGGGGATTACGAGCAGTACTTC
TRBV5-8	TRBJ2-1	NA	few	CASFIDVYEQFF	TGTGCCAGCTTCATAGACGTGTATGAGCAGTTCTTC
TRBV25-1	TRBJ2-7	TRBD2	NA	CASTPTSGVPYEQYF	TGTGCCAGCACCCCGACTAGCGGGGTTCCCTACGAGCAGTACTTC
TRBV2	TRBJ2-1	NA	NA	CASSEVSSNEQFF	TGTGCCAGCAGTGAGGTTTCTAGCAATGAGCAGTTCTTC
TRBV20-1	TRBJ2-3	NA	few	CSARENSRGDTQYF	TGCAGTGCTAGAGAAAACTCACGTGGTGATACGCAGTATTTT
TRBV5-1	TRBJ2-2	TRBD2	few	CASSRRGLAGGDGELFF	TGCGCCAGCAGCCGCAGGGGACTAGCGGGAGGTGACGGGGAGCTGTTTTTT
TRBV19	TRBJ2-1	TRBD2	NA	CASSILAGALSKQFF	TGTGCCAGTAGTATCTTAGCGGGGGCCCTATCAAAGCAGTTCTTC
TRBV12-3/TRBV12-4	TRBJ1-5	TRBD1	few	CASRGQGDQPQHF	TGTGCCAGCAGGGGACAGGGCGATCAGCCCCAGCATTTT
TRBV3-1	TRBJ2-7	TRBD2	NA	CASSQGGTSGTSYEQYF	TGTGCCAGCAGCCAAGGCGGGACTAGCGGGACCTCCTACGAGCAGTACTTC
TRBV13	TRBJ2-7	NA	few	CASSSTITGYYEQYF	TGTGCCAGCAGCTCGACCATTACCGGTTACTACGAGCAGTACTTC
TRBV11-2	TRBJ1-3	NA	many	CASSLGLGSGNTIYF	TGTGCCAGCAGCTTGGGACTGGGCTCTGGAAACACCATATATTTT
TRBV7-8	TRBJ1-1	NA	NA	CASSFEAGSTPGAFF	TGTGCCAGCAGCTTTGAGGCAGGATCTACTCCCGGGGCTTTCTTT
TRBV3-1	TRBJ2-7	NA	once	CASSKGAVGRAGYEQYF	TGTGCCAGCAGCAAGGGGGCAGTCGGGAGGGCCGGGTACGAGCAGTACTTC
TRBV30	TRBJ1-3	NA	NA	CAWRHKGGFGNTIYF	TGTGCCTGGAGACACAAAGGGGGTTTTGGAAACACCATATATTTT
TRBV28	TRBJ1-2	TRBD1	many	CASRIRQGRSYTF	TGTGCCAGCCGTATTAGACAGGGAAGGAGCTACACCTTC
TRBV18	TRBJ2-7	NA	NA	CASSPLAALGQYF	TGTGCCAGCTCACCACTGGCTGCTTTAGGGCAGTACTTC
TRBV3-1	TRBJ2-3	NA	few	CASSPPAEDTQYF	TGTGCCAGCAGCCCTCCGGCGGAAGATACGCAGTATTTT
TRBV9	TRBJ1-4	NA	few	CASSVGDIATNEKLFF	TGTGCCAGCAGCGTAGGGGACATTGCAACTAATGAAAAACTGTTTTTT
TRBV6-9	TRBJ2-1	TRBD2	NA	CANKAGVGYNERFF	TGTGCCAACAAAGCGGGGGTAGGCTACAATGAGCGGTTCTTC
TRBV7-6	TRBJ2-7	TRBD1	many	CASSPDRGLKGLNLEQYF	TGTGCCAGCAGCCCGGACAGGGGGCTCAAGGGCTTAAACCTCGAGCAGTACTTC
TRBV28	TRBJ1-2	TRBD1	NA	CASSPHGQGNYGYTF	TGTGCCAGCAGCCCTCACGGACAGGGGAACTATGGCTACACCTTC
TRBV12-3/TRBV12-4	TRBJ2-3	NA	many	CASSFFGRSTDTQYF	TGTGCCAGCAGTTTCTTCGGCAGGAGCACAGATACGCAGTATTTT
TRBV20-1	TRBJ2-1	NA	many	CSAVDSNEQFF	TGCAGTGCTGTCGATAGCAATGAGCAGTTCTTC
TRBV5-5	TRBJ2-7	NA	NA	CASSRGDSNHSYEQYF	TGTGCCAGCAGCCGGGGGGACAGCAACCACTCCTACGAGCAGTACTTC
TRBV5-1	TRBJ1-5	TRBD1	few	CASSGDRRVQPQHF	TGCGCCAGCAGCGGGGACAGGAGGGTTCAGCCCCAGCATTTT
TRBV7-3	TRBJ2-1	NA	NA	CASSSNRTYFDEQFF	TGTGCCAGCAGCTCCAACCGGACTTATTTCGATGAGCAGTTCTTC
TRBV9	TRBJ2-3	TRBD2	NA	CASSALTSGTDTQYF	TGTGCCAGCAGCGCGCTGACTAGCGGGACAGATACGCAGTATTTT
TRBV19	TRBJ2-2	NA	NA	CASIGGSANTGELFF	TGTGCCAGTATCGGCGGAAGCGCGAACACCGGGGAGCTGTTTTTT
TRBV20-1	TRBJ2-7	TRBD2	few	CSAIPLAGGLYYEQYF	TGCAGTGCTATCCCCCTAGCGGGAGGCCTATACTACGAGCAGTACTTC
TRBV30	TRBJ2-3	NA	NA	CAFRSGATDTQYF	TGTGCTTTTCGTAGCGGAGCCACAGATACGCAGTATTTT
TRBV20-1	TRBJ1-2	NA	many	CSASGQGAGYTF	TGCAGTGCTAGTGGGCAGGGCGCGGGCTACACCTTC
TRBV2	TRBJ2-2	NA	few	CASSPRTEAGELFF	TGTGCCAGCAGTCCCCGGACCGAGGCCGGGGAGCTGTTTTTT
TRBV9	TRBJ1-1	NA	few	CASSGGTISDTEAFF	TGTGCCAGCAGCGGAGGTACAATCTCGGACACTGAAGCTTTCTTT
TRBV6-1	TRBJ2-2	NA	NA	CASTRGTPRTGELFF	TGTGCCAGCACCCGCGGGACACCACGTACCGGGGAGCTGTTTTTT
TRBV11-2	TRBJ2-1	TRBD2	many	CASTEGLAGASYNEQFF	TGTGCCAGCACCGAAGGACTAGCGGGGGCCTCCTACAATGAGCAGTTCTTC
TRBV15	TRBJ1-2	TRBD1	few	CATSRDGTGAVPTF	TGTGCCACCAGCAGAGATGGGACAGGGGCGGTTCCGACCTTC
TRBV6-1	TRBJ2-3	TRBD1	NA	CASSSGTGGNTQYF	TGTGCCAGCAGTTCCGGGACAGGGGGAAATACGCAGTATTTT
TRBV20-1	TRBJ2-1	NA	NA	CSASSSSYEQFF	TGCAGTGCTAGCTCGTCTTCCTATGAGCAGTTCTTC
TRBV7-8	TRBJ1-4	NA	many	CASSLYPATNEKLFF	TGTGCCAGCAGCTTATACCCTGCAACTAATGAAAAACTGTTTTTT
TRBV12-3/TRBV12-4	TRBJ2-7	NA	many	CASSWNGHYEQYF	TGTGCCAGCAGTTGGAACGGACACTACGAGCAGTACTTC
TRBV11-2	TRBJ1-2	TRBD1	many	CASSLDRGHGYTF	TGTGCCAGCAGCTTGGACAGGGGACATGGCTACACCTTC
TRBV9	TRBJ2-3	NA	NA	CASSVGDTDTQYF	TGTGCCAGCAGCGTGGGCGACACAGATACGCAGTATTTT
TRBV12-3/TRBV12-4	TRBJ1-1	NA	few	CASSLSWADSPSEAFF	TGTGCCAGCAGTTTATCATGGGCAGACTCTCCTAGTGAAGCTTTCTTT
TRBV18	TRBJ2-7	NA	NA	CASSLQGVRDEQYF	TGTGCCAGCTCACTCCAAGGGGTTAGGGACGAGCAGTACTTC
TRBV27	TRBJ2-3	NA	NA	CASNPFGFFTDTQYF	TGTGCCAGCAACCCCTTCGGGTTTTTCACAGATACGCAGTATTTT
TRBV4-1	TRBJ2-1	NA	NA	CASSQEKVRSYNEQFF	TGCGCCAGCAGCCAAGAAAAGGTGCGAAGTTACAATGAGCAGTTCTTC
TRBV4-1	TRBJ2-3	TRBD1	NA	CASSQAPGGSFTDTQYF	TGCGCCAGCAGCCAAGCTCCAGGGGGATCCTTCACAGATACGCAGTATTTT